One and the same sample provided the 21 T cell receptor beta chains below, sequenced in a study of CD8+ T cells in alopecia areata. Treatment: oral pan-JAK inhibitor, 5-10 mg twice daily. Sequencing templates came from extracted RNA that was reverse transcribed into cDNA. Assay: immunoSEQ multiplex PCR; the TCRdb copy retains only in-frame clones and omits some. This table has about 120,000 clones, around 56% appearing once. The source was CD4+ T cells sorted from blood, collected at week 4, from a patient treated with tofacitinib. The receptors here all came from a human donor with alopecia areata.

The chain joins TRBV6-6 to TRBJ1-1; no reliable D call. This CDR3 has 14 amino acids. The germline V gene has CDR1 MNHNY and CDR2 SVGAGI (reference sequence). Trimming shortened V by 0 bases and J by 2 bases, and 7 bases separated the two germline ends. The CDR3 coding sequence is TGTGCCAGCAGTTACTCCCCGGGTAACACTGAAGCTTTCTTT. Residues: CASSYSPGNTEAFF.

The chain links TRBV18 to TRBJ1-2; TRBD1 aligns across 9 bases. The CDR3 sequence is 15 residues long. Germline CDR1 is KGHSH and CDR2 is LQKENI. The ends lost 2 bases at V and 4 bases at J; junction bases unmatched: 5. The CDR3 here is CASSPMTGGSYGYTF. The DNA for the CDR3 is TGTGCCAGCTCACCAATGACAGGGGGGAGCTATGGCTACACCTTC.

This clone was counted between two and nine times. The chain joins TRBV4-2 to TRBJ2-2; D gene unclear. V shed 4 bases and J shed 6 bases, with 6 bases lying between them. The germline V gene encodes CDR1 LGHNA and CDR2 YNFKEQ. The CDR3 has 12 amino acids. The CDR3 spells CASSPVAGELFF. The CDR3 DNA follows: TGTGCCAGCAGCCCGGTAGCCGGGGAGCTGTTTTTT.

This chain joins TRBV6-5 and TRBJ1-2; the D is unclear. From germline, CDR1 is MNHEY and CDR2 SVGAGI. V was cut by 6 bases and J by 6 bases, with 17 bases left in between. The CDR3 has 14 amino acids. CDR3 residues: CASSHGLEQNGYTF. The CDR3 DNA reads as TGTGCCAGCAGCCACGGACTAGAGCAAAATGGCTACACCTTC.

The chain employs TRBV25-1 and TRBJ1-2; D call uncertain. Germline CDR1 MGHDK, CDR2 SYGVNS. V lost 4 bases and J 0 bases, leaving 9 bases between the germline ends. The CDR3 loop spans 14 amino acids. DNA of the CDR3: TGTGCCAGCAGTGGAGGCAGCCCTAACTATGGCTACACCTTC. It specifies CASSGGSPNYGYTF.

As concerns this clone: Other DNA sequences from this sample encode an identical CDR3 as well. The CDR3 DNA reads TGTGCCTGGAGTGCGGGCTACGAGCAGTACTTC. This encodes CAWSAGYEQYF. The genes are TRBV30 and TRBJ2-7, with D unresolved. Trimming removed 1 base at V and 3 bases at J, with 4 bases between. Germline CDR1 reads GTSNPN; CDR2 reads SVGIG (reference sequence). The CDR3 sequence is 11 residues long.

This clone has only a few counts. The rearrangement joins TRBV18 to TRBJ2-7; 7 bases align to TRBD1. Germline trimming cut 3 bases from V and 0 bases from J; bases unmatched to any gene: 2. The CDR3 has 14 amino acids. Germline-derived CDR1 and CDR2 are KGHSH and LQKENI. For the CDR3, the DNA is TGTGCCAGCTCACCCGACAGGGTCTCCTACGAGCAGTACTTC. Protein sequence: CASSPDRVSYEQYF.

The gene calls are TRBV9 and TRBJ2-1; the match to TRBD1 covers 8 bases. There are 15 residues in the CDR3. Germline lookup yields CDR1 SGDLS and CDR2 YYNGEE. V shed 3 bases and J 0 bases; nucleotides not matched to a gene: 2. The chain's CDR3 is CASSGQGNSYNEQFF. The CDR3 coding sequence is TGTGCCAGCAGCGGACAGGGGAACTCCTACAATGAGCAGTTCTTC.

The V and J genes are TRBV18 and TRBJ2-1; 10 bases are a match to TRBD2. V gave up 4 bases and J gave up 0 bases; unmatched junction bases: 6. The CDR3 length is 17 residues. The germline V gene encodes CDR1 KGHSH and CDR2 LQKENI. CDR3 sequence reads: CASSLNSGGSSYNEQFF. The CDR3 region has the DNA TGTGCCAGCTCACTCAATAGCGGGGGGAGCTCCTACAATGAGCAGTTCTTC.

The V gene is TRBV30, the J gene TRBJ2-1, with D uncertain. Trimming stripped 4 bases from V and 7 bases from J, with 11 bases between. Germline V lookup: CDR1 GTSNPN, CDR2 SVGIG (reference sequence). The CDR3 is 12 amino acids. CDR3 region: CAWKRELNEQFF. The CDR3 DNA sequence: TGTGCCTGGAAACGAGAACTTAATGAGCAGTTCTTC.

The chain employs TRBV18 and TRBJ2-7, with a weak D call TRBD1 (5 bases). This CDR3 is 14 amino acids long. Germline loops: CDR1 KGHSH, CDR2 LQKENI. V lost 2 bases and J lost 7, with 15 bases in between. The DNA of the CDR3 is TGTGCCAGCTCACCAGGGGCAGGGTTAAGAGAGCAGTACTTC. It yields the protein CASSPGAGLREQYF.

The table lists this clone with a few counts. The junction departs from the called germline gene at one end, perhaps through a read error. The CDR3: CASSVALYNEQFF. The CDR3 DNA sequence: TGTGCCAGCAGCGTAGCTCTCTACAATGAGCAGTTCTTC. The V gene is TRBV7-9, the J gene TRBJ2-1; D is undetermined. CDR1 SEHNR and CDR2 FQNEAQ come from the germline V gene (reference sequence). CDR3 length: 13 amino acids. Filled out from reference TRBV7-9 and TRBJ2-1, the complete variable domain reads DTGVSQNPRHKITKRGQNVTFRCDPISEHNRLYWYRQTLGQGPEFLTYFQNEAQLEKSRLLSDRFSAERPKGSFSTLEIQRTEQGDSAMYLCASSVALYNEQFFGPGTRLTVL.

The rearrangement uses TRBV6-1 and TRBJ1-6; no firm D call. Trimming shortened V by 7 bases and J by 11 bases, and 21 bases separated the two germline ends. Germline CDR1 is MNHNS and CDR2 is SASEGT. The length of the CDR3 is 15 residues. The CDR3 sequence: CASTSVEGRRPPLHF. DNA for the CDR3: TGTGCCAGCACCTCAGTGGAGGGTAGGAGGCCACCCCTCCACTTT.

Written as DNA, the CDR3 is TGTGCCAGCAGCGCCGGATCTGGAAACACCATATATTTT. Its protein is CASSAGSGNTIYF. The chain uses TRBV9 and TRBJ1-3; D uncertain. Germline-derived CDR1 and CDR2 are SGDLS and YYNGEE. Between the trimmed V and J ends, which lost 3 bases and 1 base, there was a span of 5 bases. This CDR3 spans 13 amino acids.

This clone occurred a few times. V is TRBV30 and J is TRBJ1-1, with a possible D match to TRBD1 (6 bases). V was pared by 7 bases and J by 2 bases, with 17 bases between. From germline, CDR1 is GTSNPN and CDR2 SVGIG (reference sequence). This CDR3 comprises 14 residues. The CDR3 DNA reads TGTGCCTCCACGAAGGTACAGGGCAACACTGAAGCTTTCTTT. Its translation: CASTKVQGNTEAFF.

Only a few counts were recorded for this clone. The chain combines TRBV29-1 with TRBJ1-1; TRBD1 might be the D (6 bases). V lost 6 bases, J lost 6 bases, and 17 bases lay in between. This CDR3 has 13 amino acids. Germline V lookup: CDR1 SQVTM, CDR2 ANQGSEA. DNA for the CDR3: TGCAGCGTCTCCAGGGGCGGTTGGGCTGAAGCTTTCTTT. It codes for CSVSRGGWAEAFF.

The chain carries TRBV29-1 and TRBJ1-2; a possible D gene is TRBD1 (5 bases). This CDR3 has 14 residues. V was trimmed by 0 bases and J by 7 bases, leaving 15 bases between them. CDR1 is SQVTM, CDR2 ANQGSEA, per germline. CDR3 loop: CSVEDRLGGSGYTF. CDR3 DNA sequence: TGCAGCGTTGAAGATCGTCTGGGGGGTAGTGGCTACACCTTC.

The CDR3 loop reads CSVGTRLAGWNEQFF. CDR3 nucleotide sequence: TGCAGCGTTGGGACGCGACTAGCGGGATGGAATGAGCAGTTCTTC. The chain joins TRBV29-1 to TRBJ2-1; TRBD2 agrees at 11 bases. Germline CDR1 SQVTM, CDR2 ANQGSEA. The CDR3 length is 15 residues. The V segment lost 4 bases and the J segment 7 bases; nucleotides outside the gene matches: 9.

This clone appeared a few times. V usage is TRBV7-2 and J usage is TRBJ2-2, with 12 bases aligning to TRBD2. Germline V gene data show CDR1 as SGHTA and CDR2 as FQGNSA. Trimming at V came to 1 base and at J to 1 base, leaving 4 bases not matched to a gene. This CDR3 contains 18 residues. The CDR3 region is CASSLVMTSGGNTGELFF. The CDR3 coding sequence is TGTGCCAGCAGCTTAGTTATGACTAGCGGGGGGAACACCGGGGAGCTGTTTTTT. The whole variable domain, remainder taken from reference TRBV7-2 and TRBJ2-2, is GAGVSQSPSNKVTEKGKDVELRCDPISGHTALYWYRQSLGQGLEFLIYFQGNSAPDKSGLPSDRFSAERTGGSVSTLTIQRTQQEDSAVYLCASSLVMTSGGNTGELFFGEGSRLTVL.

The V gene is TRBV30, the J gene TRBJ2-7, with 7 bases matching TRBD1. The J segment lost 0 bases and the V segment lost 3 bases, leaving 5 bases of the junction unmatched. The V gene's germline CDR1 is GTSNPN and CDR2 SVGIG (reference sequence). CDR3 length equals 14 residues. As DNA, the CDR3 is TGTGCCTGGAGGAACAGGGGCCGCTCCTACGAGCAGTACTTC. It yields the protein CAWRNRGRSYEQYF.

This sequence joins TRBV2 and TRBJ1-5; D not resolved. V was cut by 3 bases and J by 5 bases, with 11 bases left in between. The germline V gene has CDR1 SNHLY and CDR2 FYNNEI. The CDR3 totals 14 residues. CDR3 amino acids: CASSEQGLDQPQHF. CDR3 bases: TGTGCCAGCAGTGAGCAAGGATTGGATCAGCCCCAGCATTTT.